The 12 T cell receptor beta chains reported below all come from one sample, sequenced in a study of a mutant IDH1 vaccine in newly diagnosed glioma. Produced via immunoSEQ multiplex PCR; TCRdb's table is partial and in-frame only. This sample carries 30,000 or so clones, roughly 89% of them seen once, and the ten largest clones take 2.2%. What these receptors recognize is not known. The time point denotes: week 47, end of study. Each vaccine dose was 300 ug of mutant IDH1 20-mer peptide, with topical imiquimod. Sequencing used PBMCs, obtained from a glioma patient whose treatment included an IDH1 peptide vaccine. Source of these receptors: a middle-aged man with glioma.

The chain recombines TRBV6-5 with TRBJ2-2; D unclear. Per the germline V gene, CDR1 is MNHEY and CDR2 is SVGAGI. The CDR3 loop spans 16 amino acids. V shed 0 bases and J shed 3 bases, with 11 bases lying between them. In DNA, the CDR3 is TGTGCCAGCAGTTACTCGAACCCCCCCTACACCGGGGAGCTGTTTTTT. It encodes CASSYSNPPYTGELFF.

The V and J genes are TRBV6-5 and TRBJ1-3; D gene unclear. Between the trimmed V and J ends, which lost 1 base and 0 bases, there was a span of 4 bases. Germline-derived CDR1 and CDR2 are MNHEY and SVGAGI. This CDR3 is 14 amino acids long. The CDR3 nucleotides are TGTGCCAGCAGTTACTTCAGCTCTGGAAACACCATATATTTT. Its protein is CASSYFSSGNTIYF.

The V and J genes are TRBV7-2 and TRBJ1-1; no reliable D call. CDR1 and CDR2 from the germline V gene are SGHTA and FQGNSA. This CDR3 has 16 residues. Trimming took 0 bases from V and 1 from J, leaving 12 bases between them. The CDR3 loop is CASSLAFLSGNTEAFF. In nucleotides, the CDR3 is TGTGCCAGCAGCTTAGCGTTTCTTTCCGGGAACACTGAAGCTTTCTTT.

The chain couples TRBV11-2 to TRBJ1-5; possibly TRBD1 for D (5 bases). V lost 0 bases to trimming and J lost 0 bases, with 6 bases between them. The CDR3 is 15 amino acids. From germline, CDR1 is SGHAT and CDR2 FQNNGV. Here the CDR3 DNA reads TGTGCCAGCAGCTTAGATGGGACTAGCAATCAGCCCCAGCATTTT. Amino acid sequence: CASSLDGTSNQPQHF.

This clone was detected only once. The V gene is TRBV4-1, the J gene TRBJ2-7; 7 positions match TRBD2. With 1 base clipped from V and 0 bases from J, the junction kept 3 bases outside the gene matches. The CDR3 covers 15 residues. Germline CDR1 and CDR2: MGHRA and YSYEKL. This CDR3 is CASSQVGGSSYEQYF. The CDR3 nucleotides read TGCGCCAGCAGCCAAGTGGGCGGGAGCTCCTACGAGCAGTACTTC.

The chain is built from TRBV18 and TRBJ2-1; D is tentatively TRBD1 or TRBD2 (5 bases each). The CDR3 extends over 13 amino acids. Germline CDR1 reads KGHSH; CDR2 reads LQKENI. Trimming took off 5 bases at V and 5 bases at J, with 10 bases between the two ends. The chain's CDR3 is CASSTGPHNEQFF. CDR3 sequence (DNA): TGTGCCAGCTCAACGGGACCTCACAATGAGCAGTTCTTC. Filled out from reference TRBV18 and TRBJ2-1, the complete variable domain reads NAGVMQNPRHLVRRRGQEARLRCSPMKGHSHVYWYRQLPEEGLKFMVYLQKENIIDESGMPKERFSAEFPKEGPSILRIQQVVRGDSAAYFCASSTGPHNEQFFGPGTRLTVL.

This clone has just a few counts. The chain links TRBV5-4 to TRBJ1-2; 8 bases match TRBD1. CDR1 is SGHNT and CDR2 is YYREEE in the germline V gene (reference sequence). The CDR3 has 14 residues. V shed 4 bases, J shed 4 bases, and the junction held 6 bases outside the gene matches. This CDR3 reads CASSLTQGAYGYTF. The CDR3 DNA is TGTGCCAGCAGCCTAACCCAGGGGGCCTATGGCTACACCTTC.

CDR3: CATSRGGPQHF. Here the CDR3 DNA reads TGTGCCACCAGCAGAGGGGGTCCCCAGCATTTT. The chain uses TRBV15 and TRBJ1-5, with D hard to call. The CDR3 consists of 11 residues. The germline V gene has CDR1 LNHNV and CDR2 YYDKDF (reference sequence). Trimming took 1 base from V and 10 from J, leaving 5 bases between them.

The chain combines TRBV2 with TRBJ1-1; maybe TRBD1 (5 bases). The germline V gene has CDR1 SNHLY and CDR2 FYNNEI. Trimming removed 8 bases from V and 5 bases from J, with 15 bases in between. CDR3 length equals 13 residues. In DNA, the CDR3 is TGTGCCAGCGTAAGGGACCCCCCTACTGAAGCTTTCTTT. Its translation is CASVRDPPTEAFF.

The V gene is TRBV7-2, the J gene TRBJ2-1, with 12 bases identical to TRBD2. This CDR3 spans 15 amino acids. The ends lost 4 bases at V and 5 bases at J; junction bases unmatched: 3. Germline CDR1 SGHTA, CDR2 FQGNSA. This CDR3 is CASSSWTSGNNEQFF. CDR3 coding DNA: TGTGCCAGCAGCTCATGGACTAGCGGGAACAATGAGCAGTTCTTC.

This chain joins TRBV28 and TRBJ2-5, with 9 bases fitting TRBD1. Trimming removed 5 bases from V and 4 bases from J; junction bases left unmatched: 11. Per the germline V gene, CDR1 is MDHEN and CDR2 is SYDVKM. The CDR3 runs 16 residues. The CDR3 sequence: CASSPTGGWDTETQYF. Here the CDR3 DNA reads TGTGCCAGCAGTCCCACAGGGGGCTGGGACACAGAGACCCAGTACTTC.

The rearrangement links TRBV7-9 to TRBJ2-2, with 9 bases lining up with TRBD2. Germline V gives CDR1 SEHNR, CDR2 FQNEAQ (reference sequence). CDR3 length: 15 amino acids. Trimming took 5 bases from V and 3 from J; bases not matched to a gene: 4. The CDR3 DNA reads TGTGCCAGCAGCACGACTAGCGGACACACCGGGGAGCTGTTTTTT. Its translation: CASSTTSGHTGELFF.